Listed below are T cell receptor beta chains from one sample, sequenced in a study of spatial heterogeneity in lung cancer. TCRdb independently ran MiXCR on the 5' RACE reads; one entry per CDR3 protein. This sample yields almost 9,500 distinct CDR3 sequences, of which roughly 6% are seen a single time; 29% belongs to the top ten. Sequenced here: lung tumor tissue, sampled at surgery. The receptors derive from a male donor with early-stage non-small cell lung cancer. Each CDR3 is given with its conserved first and last residue. D genes are given only for firm matches. Size is stated for part of the rows, as once, few or many counts, or as a class when the clone is expanded.

J,size,length,D,V,DNA,CDR3
TRBJ2-1,many,15,.,TRBV9,TGTGCCAGCAGCGGTGGATTGGGAGCCCACTATGAGCAGTTCTTC,CASSGGLGAHYEQFF
TRBJ1-4,many,13,.,TRBV7-9,TGTGCCAGCAGCCGGGGGTCAGGTGAAAAACTGTTTTTT,CASSRGSGEKLFF
TRBJ2-6,few,19,.,TRBV7-3,TGTGCCAGCAGCTTAATGGCAGGTTCCTTACACTCTGGGGCCAACGTCCTGACTTTC,CASSLMAGSLHSGANVLTF
TRBJ1-2,many,14,.,TRBV27,TGTGCCAGCGGGCAAGCAGGGGCAAACTATGGCTACACCTTC,CASGQAGANYGYTF
TRBJ2-5,few,14,.,TRBV5-1,TGCGCCAGCTCAAGGGGGGACCTCCAAGAGACCCAGTACTTC,CASSRGDLQETQYF
TRBJ2-1,many,14,.,TRBV7-6,TGTGCCAGCAGCTTGCAGGGGTCCTACAATGAGCAGTTCTTC,CASSLQGSYNEQFF
TRBJ2-2,few,16,TRBD1,TRBV7-8,TGTGCCAGCAGCAGACAACAGGGGGCGCGAGGCGGGGAGCTGTTTTTT,CASSRQQGARGGELFF
TRBJ2-7,many,11,.,TRBV27,TGTGCCAGCAGTTTGGGCCTCGAGCAGTACTTC,CASSLGLEQYF
TRBJ2-1,.,17,.,TRBV19,TGTGCCAGTAGTAGTCGGGACGGGCGGAGCTCCTACAATGAGCAGTTCTTC,CASSSRDGRSSYNEQFF
TRBJ1-2,once,15,TRBD1,TRBV4-1,TGCGCCAGCAGCCAAGCGCCAGGGGGAAACTATGGCTACACCTTC,CASSQAPGGNYGYTF
TRBJ2-3,many,14,.,TRBV7-6,TGTGCCAGCAGCCTAGGGGGGGGGGCAGATACGCAGTATTTT,CASSLGGGADTQYF
TRBJ1-2,many,16,TRBD1,TRBV5-1,TGCGCCAGCAGCCAACTTGGGACAGGGGAGGTCTATGGCTACACCTTC,CASSQLGTGEVYGYTF
TRBJ1-5,few,14,.,TRBV5-4,TGTGCCAGCAGCACGGGACCGAACAATCAGCCCCAGCATTTT,CASSTGPNNQPQHF
TRBJ2-2,few,15,.,TRBV7-8,TGTGCCAGCAGCTTATTATACAGGGACACCGGGGAGCTGTTTTTT,CASSLLYRDTGELFF
TRBJ2-7,many,13,TRBD2,TRBV6-1,TGTGCCAGCAGGGGAGCGGGGAGAAACGAGCAGTACTTC,CASRGAGRNEQYF
TRBJ1-5,many,14,.,TRBV10-3,TGTGCCATAGGAGGGCAGGTGGGCAATCAGCCCCAGCATTTT,CAIGGQVGNQPQHF
TRBJ2-3,many,15,.,TRBV7-3,TGTGCCAGCAGCTTTCAAGGGGGGTTGGGAGATACGCAGTATTTT,CASSFQGGLGDTQYF
TRBJ1-5,many,14,TRBD1,TRBV18,TGTGCCAGCTCCCCGGACAGGGGGCTTCAGCCCCAGCATTTT,CASSPDRGLQPQHF
TRBJ2-7,few,13,TRBD2,TRBV6-5,TGTGCCAGCGCCAGGCTAGCGGGGGTAGAGCAGTACTTC,CASARLAGVEQYF
TRBJ2-7,many,14,.,TRBV11-2,TGTGCCAGCAGCTTAGTTATAGGAGCCTACGAGCAGTACTTC,CASSLVIGAYEQYF
TRBJ1-2,many,14,.,TRBV18,TGTGCCGGAGCCGCCGGGGCAGCCAACTATGGCTACACCTTC,CAGAAGAANYGYTF
TRBJ2-5,many,16,TRBD2,TRBV28,TGTGCCAGCAGTTTATCACTAGCGGGGGTCCAAGAGACCCAGTACTTC,CASSLSLAGVQETQYF
TRBJ1-5,large,14,TRBD1,TRBV24-1,TGTGCCACCAGAGGGACAGGGGAAAATCAGCCCCAGCATTTT,CATRGTGENQPQHF
TRBJ1-1,many,13,.,TRBV29-1,TGCAGCGCCTCGTCCCTTCGGGACACTGAAGCTTTCTTT,CSASSLRDTEAFF
TRBJ1-5,many,15,.,TRBV6-1,TGTGCCAGCAGTGAAGTCCACCTTAGCAATCAGCCCCAGCATTTT,CASSEVHLSNQPQHF
TRBJ1-2,medium-sized,14,TRBD1,TRBV28,TGTGCCAGCAGTCGCGGGACAGGGCACTATGGCTACACCTTC,CASSRGTGHYGYTF
TRBJ1-4,.,14,TRBD1,TRBV12-3/TRBV12-4,TGTGCCAGCAGTCCCGGGACAGGGAACAGTAAACTGTTTTTT,CASSPGTGNSKLFF
TRBJ1-2,.,14,.,TRBV24-1,TGTGCCACCAGTGATATGGGGCGCTCAGATGGCTACACCTTC,CATSDMGRSDGYTF
TRBJ2-2,.,15,.,TRBV28,.,CASRGPRAAPGSCFF
TRBJ2-7,few,15,TRBD1,TRBV4-2,TGTGCCAGCAGCCCAAGACAGGGGGCTAGCTACGAGCAGTACTTC,CASSPRQGASYEQYF
TRBJ1-1,many,17,TRBD1,TRBV18,TGTGCCAGCTCACCGGGACAGGGGGCTAGAATGAACACTGAAGCTTTCTTT,CASSPGQGARMNTEAFF
TRBJ2-3,many,11,.,TRBV2,TGTGCCAGCAGTGACGCGCAGACGCAGTATTTT,CASSDAQTQYF
TRBJ1-5,.,15,TRBD1,TRBV20-1,TGCAGTGCTAGGGGTCCCGGGACAGAGAATCAGCCCCAGCATTTT,CSARGPGTENQPQHF
TRBJ2-1,many,18,TRBD2,TRBV7-2,TGTGCCAGCAGCTTATCTATTGGGCGGGGGGGACCCTACAATGAGCAGTTCTTC,CASSLSIGRGGPYNEQFF
TRBJ1-2,many,12,.,TRBV20-1,TGCAGTGCTCTCCGGGACCCCTATGGCTACACCTTC,CSALRDPYGYTF
TRBJ1-2,many,14,TRBD1,TRBV13,TGTGCCAGCAGCTTAGGGGACAGGGGCCACGGCTACACCTTC,CASSLGDRGHGYTF
TRBJ2-7,many,14,TRBD1,TRBV20-1,TGCAGTGCTAGGTTGACAGGGCGTCCCTACGAGCAGTACTTC,CSARLTGRPYEQYF
TRBJ2-5,many,14,TRBD2,TRBV7-7,TGTGCTAGCAGCTTACTAGCGGGGCCCAGGACCCAGTACTTC,CASSLLAGPRTQYF
TRBJ2-1,few,15,.,TRBV5-5,TGTGCCAGCAGCTTAGGGGCAGTTACCTACAATGAGCAGTTCTTC,CASSLGAVTYNEQFF
TRBJ2-5,.,19,TRBD2,TRBV6-1,TGTGCCAGCAGGTTTTGGGGACTAGCGGGGGGGGGGTACCAAGAGACCCAGTACTTC,CASRFWGLAGGGYQETQYF
TRBJ1-1,few,15,.,TRBV30,TGTGCCTGGACCCCTTGGGGAAGGGGTGACACTGAAGCTTTCTTT,CAWTPWGRGDTEAFF
TRBJ2-2,many,12,.,TRBV6-5,TGTGCCAGCAGCCCTAACACCGGGGAGCTGTTTTTT,CASSPNTGELFF
TRBJ1-1,medium-sized,15,.,TRBV10-3,TGTGCCATCAGTGATCTCGGGACTCTGAACACTGAAGCTTTCTTT,CAISDLGTLNTEAFF
TRBJ1-2,medium-sized,13,TRBD1,TRBV28,TGTGCCAGCAGATCCGACAGGGGGTCCGGCTACACCTTC,CASRSDRGSGYTF
TRBJ1-3,many,16,TRBD1,TRBV7-2,TGTGCCAGCAGCTTAGATAGGACAGGACTTGGAAACACCATATATTTT,CASSLDRTGLGNTIYF
TRBJ2-3,.,16,.,TRBV30,TGTGCCTGGAGTGGACTTGCCGAGGACTCCGTTCGGGCGCAGTATTTT,CAWSGLAEDSVRAQYF
TRBJ2-7,few,15,.,TRBV13,TGTGCCAGCAGCTTATATCGGCCAGGGCGCTACGAGCAGTACTTC,CASSLYRPGRYEQYF
TRBJ2-1,many,16,TRBD2,TRBV28,TGTGCCAGCAGTTTATTTGGGGTAGCGGGTAACAATGAGCAGTTCTTC,CASSLFGVAGNNEQFF
TRBJ2-5,.,14,.,TRBV7-2,TGTGCCAGCAGCTTAGCGTGGGGCCAAGAGACCCAGTACTTC,CASSLAWGQETQYF
TRBJ1-6,many,13,.,TRBV28,TGTGCCAGCAGTCGGGGGTATAATTCACCCCTCCACTTT,CASSRGYNSPLHF
TRBJ1-2,many,11,.,TRBV7-3,TGTGCCAGCAGGCCAGGTTATGGCTACACCTTC,CASRPGYGYTF
TRBJ1-4,many,15,TRBD1,TRBV11-2,TGTGCCAGCAGTCAGACCGGGACAGGGTATGAAAAACTGTTTTTT,CASSQTGTGYEKLFF